This T cell receptor (beta chain) was captured by sequencing in a study of shared clonotypes between healthy human individuals. Splitting of CD4+ cells produced CD45RA+ naive and CD45RA-negative memory subsets. In regard to this clone: Its antigen remains unidentified.

The assay used deep level. TCRdb's copy holds only in-frame clones and misses some; the assay was immunoSEQ multiplex PCR. The data hold 2 million or so clones, with 85% to 95% observed a single time. Germline V gene lookup returns CDR1 SEHNR and CDR2 FQNEAQ (reference sequence). The V and J ends lost 2 bases and 5 bases, in that order; junction bases with no gene match: 2. The CDR3 is made up of 14 amino acids. Study-wide results and limits: Genetic and exposure-history diversity was limited by the small donor number. Naive CD4 clonotype sharing across a few donors was approximately 5%.

The sample consisted of naive CD4+ T cells sorted from blood. The subset denotes: CD45RA+ positively selected. The V call is TRBV7-9, the J call TRBJ2-1; TRBD2 matches at 8 bases. The sequence derives from a man aged 18 to 29 in good health. The CDR3 region has the DNA TGTGCCAGCAGCTTAAAAGCGGGAGACAATGAGCAGTTCTTC. As protein: CASSLKAGDNEQFF. Full variable domain (missing parts from reference TRBV7-9 and TRBJ2-1): DTGVSQNPRHKITKRGQNVTFRCDPISEHNRLYWYRQTLGQGPEFLTYFQNEAQLEKSRLLSDRFSAERPKGSFSTLEIQRTEQGDSAMYLCASSLKAGDNEQFFGPGTRLTVL.